The 18 T cell receptor beta chains presented below share a single source sample, sequenced in a study of T cells in localized non-small cell lung cancer. Sequencing used immunoSEQ multiplex PCR; TCRdb keeps in-frame clones, though not all of them. The table records just over 20,000 clones, around 85% of them present only once. Sequences were derived from PBMCs, sampled before any cancer treatment. The receptors stem from a woman aged 40-69 years with stage II squamous cell lung carcinoma.

V and J are TRBV25-1 and TRBJ2-3; TRBD2 agrees at 7 bases. This CDR3 is built from 14 residues. The junction had 9 bases not matched to a gene; V was cut back by 4 bases and J by 8 bases. Germline loops: CDR1 MGHDK, CDR2 SYGVNS. The CDR3 sequence is CASSVSGISGTQYF. CDR3 coding DNA: TGTGCCAGCAGTGTAAGCGGGATATCCGGTACGCAGTATTTT.

The V and J genes are TRBV5-1 and TRBJ2-2; the D is unclear. CDR3 size: 13 residues. CDR1 and CDR2 (germline): SGHRS, YFSETQ. Trimming cost V 1 base and J 4 bases, with 5 bases left between them. The CDR3 DNA reads as TGCGCCAGCAGCTTGCCGGGCACCGGGGAGCTGTTTTTT. Its protein is CASSLPGTGELFF.

The sample holds one count of this clone. The chain employs TRBV6-6 and TRBJ2-5; D is ambiguous. Germline V gene data show CDR1 as MNHNY and CDR2 as SVGAGI (reference sequence). This CDR3 comprises 12 residues. Trimming pared 0 bases from V and 3 bases from J, leaving 2 bases between. CDR3 coding DNA: TGTGCCAGCAGTTACTCGGAAGAGACCCAGTACTTC. Protein: CASSYSEETQYF.

The chain employs TRBV4-2 and TRBJ2-5; 7 bases align to TRBD2. CDR3 length: 16 residues. Germline CDR1 is LGHNA and CDR2 is YNFKEQ. V gave up 0 bases and J gave up 1 base; unmatched junction bases: 5. The CDR3 spells CASSQDPLATQETQYF. DNA of the CDR3: TGTGCCAGCAGCCAAGATCCACTAGCGACCCAAGAGACCCAGTACTTC.

This chain links TRBV11-2 with TRBJ1-4; D perhaps matches TRBD1 (6 bases). V dropped 5 bases and J dropped 6 bases, with 13 bases sitting between them. The CDR3 is 14 residues long. CDR1 and CDR2 (germline): SGHAT, FQNNGV. The DNA for the CDR3 is TGTGCCAGCAGCCCCGCGGGGACACATGAAAAACTGTTTTTT. Translation: CASSPAGTHEKLFF.

The V gene is TRBV5-1, the J gene TRBJ2-3; D gene ambiguous. Per the germline V gene, CDR1 is SGHRS and CDR2 is YFSETQ. Trimming took off 4 bases at V and 0 bases at J, with 12 bases between the two ends. This CDR3 comprises 15 residues. CDR3 nucleotide sequence: TGCGCCAGCAGCATCGGAACAGCTAGCACAGATACGCAGTATTTT. It encodes CASSIGTASTDTQYF.

Only one count was recorded for this clone. The chain uses TRBV7-8 and TRBJ1-4; 8 positions match TRBD1. This CDR3 has 17 residues. The junction had 7 bases not matched to a gene; V was cut back by 1 base and J by 3 bases. The germline gives CDR1 SGHVS, CDR2 FQNEAQ. The CDR3 loop is CASSLDGRTGSNEKLFF. CDR3 nucleotides: TGTGCCAGCAGCTTAGACGGGCGGACAGGGTCTAATGAAAAACTGTTTTTT. The full variable domain, in which reference TRBV7-8 and TRBJ1-4 provide the parts outside the CDR3, is GAGVSQSPRYKVAKRGQDVALRCDPISGHVSLFWYQQALGQGPEFLTYFQNEAQLDKSGLPSDRFFAERPEGSVSTLKIQRTQQEDSAVYLCASSLDGRTGSNEKLFFGSGTQLSVL.

The rearrangement uses TRBV5-1 and TRBJ2-7; TRBD2 aligns across 8 bases. The germline CDR1 and CDR2 sequences are SGHRS and YFSETQ. The CDR3 spans 13 residues. Trimming at V came to 4 bases and at J to 6 bases, leaving 6 bases not matched to a gene. The CDR3 is CASSPGLVSEQYF. Here the CDR3 DNA reads TGCGCCAGCAGCCCGGGACTAGTTAGCGAGCAGTACTTC. Filled out from reference TRBV5-1 and TRBJ2-7, the complete variable domain reads KAGVTQTPRYLIKTRGQQVTLSCSPISGHRSVSWYQQTPGQGLQFLFEYFSETQRNKGNFPGRFSGRQFSNSRSEMNVSTLELGDSALYLCASSPGLVSEQYFGPGTRLTVT.

The genes are TRBV4-2 and TRBJ2-1; D is possibly TRBD1 or TRBD2 (6 bases each). The CDR3 has 18 residues. Germline lookup yields CDR1 LGHNA and CDR2 YNFKEQ. V lost 0 bases to trimming and J lost 8 bases, with 23 bases between them. In DNA, the CDR3 is TGTGCCAGCAGCCAAGATGGGATCTGGCGACGGGGGCTGTATGAGCAGTTCTTC. Translation gives CASSQDGIWRRGLYEQFF.

The gene calls are TRBV4-1 and TRBJ1-3, with a weak D call TRBD1 (6 bases). The germline V gene encodes CDR1 MGHRA and CDR2 YSYEKL. Trimming left V 3 bases short and J 7 bases short, with 22 bases between. This CDR3 comprises 17 residues. The CDR3 here is CASSHTASGGRMNTIYF. The CDR3 nucleotides read TGCGCCAGCAGCCACACCGCCTCCGGGGGGCGGATGAACACCATATATTTT.

J is TRBJ2-7 and V is TRBV4-2; D may be TRBD2 (5 bases). V was trimmed by 4 bases and J by 2 bases, leaving 12 bases between them. Per germline, CDR1 LGHNA and CDR2 YNFKEQ. This CDR3 contains 14 residues. The CDR3 spells CASSRESGAYEQYF. The CDR3 DNA is TGTGCCAGCAGCCGCGAGAGCGGCGCCTACGAGCAGTACTTC.

The chain combines TRBV5-4 with TRBJ2-3; 8 nucleotides line up with TRBD2. Germline values: CDR1 SGHNT, CDR2 YYREEE (reference sequence). V shed 8 bases, J shed 2 bases, and the junction held 4 bases outside the gene matches. CDR3 length: 13 residues. The CDR3 is CASAGRATDTQYF. The DNA for the CDR3 is TGTGCCAGTGCCGGGAGGGCCACAGATACGCAGTATTTT.

The V gene is TRBV16, the J gene TRBJ2-4, with a weak D call TRBD2 (5 bases). The CDR3 covers 16 residues. Germline CDR1 KGHSY, CDR2 FQNENV. V was pared by 0 bases and J by 10 bases, with 19 bases between. The CDR3 spells CASSQSIEGISRIQYF. For the CDR3, the DNA is TGTGCCAGCAGCCAATCGATAGAGGGTATCTCAAGAATTCAGTACTTC.

The chain employs TRBV29-1 and TRBJ2-1; TRBD1 matches at 7 bases. The CDR3 extends over 14 amino acids. V was pared by 6 bases and J by 14 bases, with 19 bases of the junction left unmatched. The germline V gene has CDR1 SQVTM and CDR2 ANQGSEA. The CDR3 protein is CSVRTGTAALSKFF. Written as DNA, the CDR3 is TGCAGCGTCCGAACCGGGACAGCCGCCCTTTCGAAGTTCTTC.

The rearrangement links TRBV11-1 to TRBJ1-1, with TRBD1 as a possible D gene (5 bases). Germline CDR1 reads SGHAT; CDR2 reads FQDESV (reference sequence). Trimming removed 5 bases at V and 5 bases at J, with 15 bases between. The CDR3 totals 14 residues. Written as DNA, the CDR3 is TGTGCCAGCAGCCGTACGGGGGGAAGGACTGAAGCTTTCTTT. Amino acid sequence: CASSRTGGRTEAFF.

The J gene is TRBJ2-5, the V gene TRBV6-5, with D hard to call. Germline assignment: CDR1 MNHEY and CDR2 SVGAGI. V lost 6 bases and J 0 bases, leaving 11 bases between the germline ends. This CDR3 comprises 14 residues. This CDR3 reads CASRLGWYQETQYF. The CDR3 coding sequence is TGTGCCAGCAGGCTCGGCTGGTACCAAGAGACCCAGTACTTC.

In its sample, this clone was seen once. The chain is built from TRBV7-2 and TRBJ1-4; a weak D match, TRBD1 (6 bases). Germline loops: CDR1 SGHTA, CDR2 FQGNSA. This CDR3 region has 15 residues. Trimming took 3 bases from V and 5 from J, leaving 13 bases between them. CDR3 residues: CASSFTGTQNEKLFF. The CDR3 coding sequence is TGTGCCAGCAGCTTTACCGGGACACAGAATGAAAAACTGTTTTTT.

V usage is TRBV10-3 and J usage is TRBJ1-1; D might be TRBD1 (6 bases). The CDR3 extends over 13 amino acids. Trimming removed 5 bases at V and 4 bases at J, with 11 bases between. Germline CDR1 reads ENHRY; CDR2 reads SYGVKD. The CDR3 here is CAISTGMATEAFF. The CDR3 DNA reads as TGTGCCATCAGTACAGGGATGGCCACTGAAGCTTTCTTT.